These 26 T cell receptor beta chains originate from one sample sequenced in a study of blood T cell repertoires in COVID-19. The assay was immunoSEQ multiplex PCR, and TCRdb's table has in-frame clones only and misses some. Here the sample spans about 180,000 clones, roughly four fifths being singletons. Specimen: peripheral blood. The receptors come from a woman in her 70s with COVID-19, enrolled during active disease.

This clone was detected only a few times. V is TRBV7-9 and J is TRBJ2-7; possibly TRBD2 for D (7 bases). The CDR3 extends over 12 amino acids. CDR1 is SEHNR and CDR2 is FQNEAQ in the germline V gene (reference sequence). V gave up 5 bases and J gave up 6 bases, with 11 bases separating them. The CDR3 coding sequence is TGTGCCAGCAGCCCTAGGGGGGGCGAGCAGTACTTC. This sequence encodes CASSPRGGEQYF.

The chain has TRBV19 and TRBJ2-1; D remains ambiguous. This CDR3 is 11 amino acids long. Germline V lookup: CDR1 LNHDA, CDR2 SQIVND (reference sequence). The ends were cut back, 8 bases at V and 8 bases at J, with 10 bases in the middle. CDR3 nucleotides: TGTGCCAGTGCCAACTCGGATGAGCAGTTCTTC. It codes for CASANSDEQFF.

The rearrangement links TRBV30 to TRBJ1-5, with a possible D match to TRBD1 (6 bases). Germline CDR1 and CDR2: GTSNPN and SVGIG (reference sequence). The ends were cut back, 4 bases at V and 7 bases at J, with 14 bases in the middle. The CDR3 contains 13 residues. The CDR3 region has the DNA TGTGCCTGGACAAAACAGGGTGGCCAGCCCCAGCATTTT. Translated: CAWTKQGGQPQHF.

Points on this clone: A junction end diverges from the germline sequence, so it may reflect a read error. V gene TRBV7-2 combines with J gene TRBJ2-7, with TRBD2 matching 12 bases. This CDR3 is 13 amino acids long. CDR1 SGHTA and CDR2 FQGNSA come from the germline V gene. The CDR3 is CASSLAGGDEQYF. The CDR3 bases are TGTGCCAGCAGCCTAGCGGGAGGGGACGAGCAGTACTTC.

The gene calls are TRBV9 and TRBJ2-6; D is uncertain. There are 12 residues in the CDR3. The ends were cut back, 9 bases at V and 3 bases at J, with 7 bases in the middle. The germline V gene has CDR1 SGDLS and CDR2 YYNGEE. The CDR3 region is CATSGGANVLTF. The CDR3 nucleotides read TGTGCCACCTCCGGTGGGGCCAACGTCCTGACTTTC.

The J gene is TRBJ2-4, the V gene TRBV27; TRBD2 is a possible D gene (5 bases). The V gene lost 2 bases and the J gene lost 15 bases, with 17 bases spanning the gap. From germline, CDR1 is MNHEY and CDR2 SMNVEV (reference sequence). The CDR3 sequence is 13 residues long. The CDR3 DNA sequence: TGTGCCAGCAGTTTAGTTCGAGGGTCCAGTGTGTACTTC. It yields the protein CASSLVRGSSVYF.

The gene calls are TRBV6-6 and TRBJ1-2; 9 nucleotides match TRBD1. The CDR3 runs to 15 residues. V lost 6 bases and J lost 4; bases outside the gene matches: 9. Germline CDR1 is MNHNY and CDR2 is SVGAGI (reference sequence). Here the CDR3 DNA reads TGTGCCAGCAGGCGGACAGGGGAGCTCGGCTATGGCTACACCTTC. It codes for CASRRTGELGYGYTF.

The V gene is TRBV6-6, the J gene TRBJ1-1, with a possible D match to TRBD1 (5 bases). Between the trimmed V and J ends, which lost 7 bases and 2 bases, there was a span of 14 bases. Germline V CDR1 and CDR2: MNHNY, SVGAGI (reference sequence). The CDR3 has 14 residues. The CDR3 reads CASTLRGPNTEAFF. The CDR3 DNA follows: TGTGCCAGCACCCTGCGGGGACCTAACACTGAAGCTTTCTTT.

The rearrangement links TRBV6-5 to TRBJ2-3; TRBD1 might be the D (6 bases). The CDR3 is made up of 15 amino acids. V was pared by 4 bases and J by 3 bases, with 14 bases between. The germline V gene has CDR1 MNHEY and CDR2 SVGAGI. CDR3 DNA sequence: TGTGCCAGCAGTTTGGGGCAGGGGTTAACAGATACGCAGTATTTT. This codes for CASSLGQGLTDTQYF.

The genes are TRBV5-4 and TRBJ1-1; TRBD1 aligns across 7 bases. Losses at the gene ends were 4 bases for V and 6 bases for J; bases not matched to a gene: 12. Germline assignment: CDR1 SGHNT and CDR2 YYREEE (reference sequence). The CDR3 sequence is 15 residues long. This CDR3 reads CASSPDRVQVAEAFF. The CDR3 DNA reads TGTGCCAGCAGCCCCGACAGGGTGCAAGTTGCTGAAGCTTTCTTT.

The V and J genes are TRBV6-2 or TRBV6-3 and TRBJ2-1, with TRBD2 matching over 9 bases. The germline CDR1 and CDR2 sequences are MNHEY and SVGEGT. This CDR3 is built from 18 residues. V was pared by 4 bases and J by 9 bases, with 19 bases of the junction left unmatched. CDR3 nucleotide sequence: TGTGCCAGCAGTTGGTTCGGGACAGCTTCTAGCGGGACCATTGAGCAGTTCTTC. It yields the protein CASSWFGTASSGTIEQFF.

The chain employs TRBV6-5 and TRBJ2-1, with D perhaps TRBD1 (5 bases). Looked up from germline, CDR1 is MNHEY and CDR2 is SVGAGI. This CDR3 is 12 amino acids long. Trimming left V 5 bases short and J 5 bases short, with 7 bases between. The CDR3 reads CASSKQDNEQFF. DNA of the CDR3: TGTGCCAGCAGTAAACAGGACAATGAGCAGTTCTTC.

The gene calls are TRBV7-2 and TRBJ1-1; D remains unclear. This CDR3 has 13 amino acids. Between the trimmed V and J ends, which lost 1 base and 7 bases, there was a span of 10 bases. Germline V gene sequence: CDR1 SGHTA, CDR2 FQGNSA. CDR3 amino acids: CASSLVTLREAFF. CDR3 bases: TGTGCCAGCAGCTTAGTTACGTTGCGTGAAGCTTTCTTT.

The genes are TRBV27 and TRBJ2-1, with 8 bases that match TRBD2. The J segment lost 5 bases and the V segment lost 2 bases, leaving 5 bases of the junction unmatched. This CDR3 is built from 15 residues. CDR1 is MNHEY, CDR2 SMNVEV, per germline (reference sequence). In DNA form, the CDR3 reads TGTGCCAGCAGTTTACTAACGGGAGGGCACAATGAGCAGTTCTTC. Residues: CASSLLTGGHNEQFF.

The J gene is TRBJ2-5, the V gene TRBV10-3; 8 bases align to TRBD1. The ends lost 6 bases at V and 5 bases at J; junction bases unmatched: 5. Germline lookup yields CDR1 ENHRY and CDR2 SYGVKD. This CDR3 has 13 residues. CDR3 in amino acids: CAIRPGGAETQYF. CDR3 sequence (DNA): TGTGCCATCAGGCCAGGGGGCGCGGAGACCCAGTACTTC.

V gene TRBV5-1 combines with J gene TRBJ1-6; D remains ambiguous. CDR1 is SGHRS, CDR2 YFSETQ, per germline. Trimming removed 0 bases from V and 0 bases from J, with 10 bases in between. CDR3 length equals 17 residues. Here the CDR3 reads CASSLDSSSSYNSPLHF. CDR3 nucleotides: TGCGCCAGCAGCTTGGACAGCTCGAGCTCCTATAATTCACCCCTCCACTTT.

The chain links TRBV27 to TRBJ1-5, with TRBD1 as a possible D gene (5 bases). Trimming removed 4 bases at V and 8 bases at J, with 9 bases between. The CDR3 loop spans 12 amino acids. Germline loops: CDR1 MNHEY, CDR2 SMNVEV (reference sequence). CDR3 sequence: CASSSGWEPQHF. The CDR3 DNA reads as TGTGCCAGCAGTTCAGGGTGGGAGCCCCAGCATTTT.

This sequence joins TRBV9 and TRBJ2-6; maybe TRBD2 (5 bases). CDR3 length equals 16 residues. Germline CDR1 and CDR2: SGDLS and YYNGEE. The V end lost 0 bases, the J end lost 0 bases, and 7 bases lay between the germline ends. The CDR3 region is CASSVVRDSGANVLTF. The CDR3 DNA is TGTGCCAGCAGCGTAGTCCGGGACTCTGGGGCCAACGTCCTGACTTTC.

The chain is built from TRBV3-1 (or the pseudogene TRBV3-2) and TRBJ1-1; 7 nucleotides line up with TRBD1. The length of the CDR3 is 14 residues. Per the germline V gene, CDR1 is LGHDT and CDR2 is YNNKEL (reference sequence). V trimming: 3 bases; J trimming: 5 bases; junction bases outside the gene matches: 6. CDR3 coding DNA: TGTGCCAGCAGCCATGCTTCAGGGGGGACTGAAGCTTTCTTT. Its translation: CASSHASGGTEAFF.

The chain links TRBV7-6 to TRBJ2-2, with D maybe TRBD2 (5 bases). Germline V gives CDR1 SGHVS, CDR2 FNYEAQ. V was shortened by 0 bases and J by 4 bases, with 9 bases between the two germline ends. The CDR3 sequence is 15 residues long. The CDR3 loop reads CASSLAGEGTGELFF. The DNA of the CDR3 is TGTGCCAGCAGCTTAGCGGGAGAGGGCACCGGGGAGCTGTTTTTT.

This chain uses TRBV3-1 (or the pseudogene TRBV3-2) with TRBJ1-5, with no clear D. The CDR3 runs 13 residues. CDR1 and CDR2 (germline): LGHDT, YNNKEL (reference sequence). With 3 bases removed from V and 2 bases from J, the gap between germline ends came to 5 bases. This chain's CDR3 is CASSHEGNQPQHF. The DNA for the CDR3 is TGTGCCAGCAGCCACGAGGGCAATCAGCCCCAGCATTTT.

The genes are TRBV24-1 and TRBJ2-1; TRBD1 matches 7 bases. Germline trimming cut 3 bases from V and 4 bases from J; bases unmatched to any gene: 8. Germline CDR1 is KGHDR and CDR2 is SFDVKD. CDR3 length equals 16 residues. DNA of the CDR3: TGTGCCACCAGTGATGGACAGGCCGCCTTTTACAATGAGCAGTTCTTC. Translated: CATSDGQAAFYNEQFF.

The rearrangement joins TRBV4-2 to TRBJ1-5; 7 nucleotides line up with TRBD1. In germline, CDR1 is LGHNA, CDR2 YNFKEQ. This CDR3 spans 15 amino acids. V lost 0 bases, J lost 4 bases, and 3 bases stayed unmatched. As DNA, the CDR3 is TGTGCCAGCAGCCAAGATTTGGACAGGAATCAGCCCCAGCATTTT. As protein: CASSQDLDRNQPQHF.

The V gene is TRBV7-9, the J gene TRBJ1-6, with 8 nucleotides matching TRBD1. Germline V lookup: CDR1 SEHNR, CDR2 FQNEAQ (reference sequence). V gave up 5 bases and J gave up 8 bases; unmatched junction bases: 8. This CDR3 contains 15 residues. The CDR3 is CASSDRTGSYSPLHF. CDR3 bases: TGTGCCAGCAGCGACCGGACAGGGTCATATTCACCCCTCCACTTT.

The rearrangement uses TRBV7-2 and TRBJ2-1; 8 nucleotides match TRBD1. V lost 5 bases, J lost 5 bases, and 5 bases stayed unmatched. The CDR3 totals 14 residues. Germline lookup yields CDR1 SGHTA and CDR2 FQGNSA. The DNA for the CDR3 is TGTGCCAGCAGCCGCAAGACAGGGGACAATGAGCAGTTCTTC. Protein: CASSRKTGDNEQFF.

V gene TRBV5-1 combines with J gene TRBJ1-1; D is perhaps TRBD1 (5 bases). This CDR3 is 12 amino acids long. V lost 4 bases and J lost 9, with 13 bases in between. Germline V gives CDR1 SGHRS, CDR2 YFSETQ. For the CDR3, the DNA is TGCGCCAGCAGCAGAGAGACAGCACAAGCTTTCTTT. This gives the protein CASSRETAQAFF.